This TCR beta chain is drawn from a study of blood T cell repertoires in COVID-19. Study summary: Samples representing acute and convalescent COVID-19 were sourced from the United States, Italy and Spain.

TCRdb's copy holds only in-frame clones and misses some; the assay was immunoSEQ multiplex PCR. Of about 97,000 clones in the sample, about 85% were seen once. The CDR3 is 15 amino acids. The ends were cut back, 4 bases at V and 4 bases at J, with 15 bases in the middle. Germline lookup yields CDR1 SNHLY and CDR2 FYNNEI. The material sequenced was peripheral blood. This clonotype was sampled from a woman in her 70s with active or convalescent COVID-19. The chain carries TRBV2 and TRBJ2-3, with unresolved D. CDR3 DNA sequence: TGTGCCAGCAGTGCTAACGGCAAAGAGGCAGATACGCAGTATTTT. Encoded protein: CASSANGKEADTQYF.